Listed below are T cell receptor beta chains from one sample, sequenced in a study of blood T cells in healthy people across ages. One entry per CDR3 protein, called by TCRdb with MiXCR from the 5' RACE reads. Here the sample spans about 830,000 distinct CDR3 sequences, 58% being singletons. The material sequenced was blood. These receptors were obtained from a man aged 25-45 years in good health. Both conserved end residues are part of each CDR3. Each record gives: clone size, J gene, V gene, D gene, CDR3 protein, CDR3 DNA. A D gene is named only where the DNA matches it firmly. Clone size appears in some rows only: once, few, many, or a class for an expanded clone.

.	TRBJ1-1	TRBV20-1	.	CSAKTREGTEAFF	TGCAGTGCAAAAACGAGGGAGGGGACTGAAGCTTTCTTT
.	TRBJ2-7	TRBV10-3	.	CAIRVGDRDGFYEQYF	TGTGCCATCAGGGTTGGGGACCGGGACGGGTTTTACGAGCAGTACTTC
.	TRBJ2-5	TRBV18	.	CASSEFEGGPQETQYF	TGTGCCAGCTCAGAATTTGAGGGAGGCCCCCAAGAGACCCAGTACTTC
.	TRBJ2-1	TRBV4-1	TRBD2	CASSPPAAGVLGEQFF	TGCGCCAGCAGCCCCCCAGCCGCGGGAGTTTTGGGTGAGCAGTTCTTC
.	TRBJ1-2	TRBV24-1	.	CATSDMNRDGYTF	TGTGCCACCAGTGATATGAACAGGGATGGCTACACCTTC
few	TRBJ2-1	TRBV5-1	.	CASSIQGPNEQFF	TGCGCCAGCAGCATACAGGGTCCGAATGAGCAGTTCTTC
.	TRBJ2-5	TRBV2	TRBD1	CASGAGTGRTETQYF	TGTGCCAGCGGAGCCGGGACAGGGCGTACGGAGACCCAGTACTTC
.	TRBJ2-7	TRBV10-3	TRBD2	CAITGGISYEQYF	TGTGCCATCACGGGAGGGATTTCCTACGAGCAGTACTTC
once	TRBJ1-2	TRBV7-9	.	CASSLGGEAGYTF	TGTGCCAGCAGCTTGGGGGGCGAGGCGGGCTACACCTTC
.	TRBJ1-4	TRBV2	.	CASNKRRGDEKLFF	TGTGCCAGCAACAAGCGCCGGGGAGATGAAAAACTGTTTTTT
few	TRBJ2-6	TRBV20-1	TRBD1	CSATGGASSGANVLTF	TGCAGTGCTACAGGGGGCGCTAGTTCTGGGGCCAACGTCCTGACTTTC
few	TRBJ2-3	TRBV12-3/TRBV12-4	TRBD2	CASSFGGSGDVEYF	TGTGCCAGCAGTTTCGGGGGGAGCGGAGATGTGGAGTATTTT
once	TRBJ1-1	TRBV9	TRBD1	CASSVGQGAFAEAFF	TGTGCCAGCAGCGTGGGACAGGGGGCATTCGCTGAAGCTTTCTTT
few	TRBJ2-1	TRBV20-1	TRBD2	CSAIYWTSGVNEQFF	TGCAGTGCTATCTACTGGACTAGCGGGGTAAATGAGCAGTTCTTC
.	TRBJ2-7	TRBV11-3	TRBD1	CASSLEDRSEQYF	TGTGCCAGCAGCTTAGAGGACAGGTCCGAGCAGTACTTC
.	TRBJ2-5	TRBV7-2	TRBD2	CASSFPLFGGSKETQYF	TGTGCCAGCAGCTTCCCGCTATTCGGGGGGTCCAAAGAGACCCAGTACTTC
.	TRBJ2-1	TRBV10-3	.	CAISESWRSSYNEQFF	TGTGCCATCAGTGAGTCCTGGAGGTCTTCCTACAATGAGCAGTTCTTC
.	TRBJ2-5	TRBV28	.	CASSFVGGPAQETQYF	TGTGCCAGCAGTTTTGTCGGAGGACCGGCCCAAGAGACCCAGTACTTC
.	TRBJ1-4	TRBV19	.	CASSIAGNRMDEKLFF	TGTGCCAGTAGTATAGCTGGGAACAGAATGGATGAAAAACTGTTTTTT